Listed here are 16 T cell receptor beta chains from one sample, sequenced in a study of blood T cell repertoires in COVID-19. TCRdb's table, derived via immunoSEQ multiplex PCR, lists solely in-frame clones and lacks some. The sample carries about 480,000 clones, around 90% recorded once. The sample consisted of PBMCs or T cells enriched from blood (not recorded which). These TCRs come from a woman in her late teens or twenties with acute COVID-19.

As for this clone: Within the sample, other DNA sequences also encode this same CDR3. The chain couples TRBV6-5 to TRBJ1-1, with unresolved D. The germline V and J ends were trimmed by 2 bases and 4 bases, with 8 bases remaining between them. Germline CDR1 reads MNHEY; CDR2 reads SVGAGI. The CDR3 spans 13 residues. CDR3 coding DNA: TGTGCCAGCAGTTACAGAGGAGCCACTGAAGCTTTCTTT. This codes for CASSYRGATEAFF.

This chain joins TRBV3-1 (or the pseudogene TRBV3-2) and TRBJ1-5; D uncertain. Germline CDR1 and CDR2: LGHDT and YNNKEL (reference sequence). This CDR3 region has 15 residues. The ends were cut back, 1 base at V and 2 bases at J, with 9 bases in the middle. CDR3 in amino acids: CASSQGSQRNQPQHF. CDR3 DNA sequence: TGTGCCAGCAGCCAAGGGTCACAGCGCAATCAGCCCCAGCATTTT.

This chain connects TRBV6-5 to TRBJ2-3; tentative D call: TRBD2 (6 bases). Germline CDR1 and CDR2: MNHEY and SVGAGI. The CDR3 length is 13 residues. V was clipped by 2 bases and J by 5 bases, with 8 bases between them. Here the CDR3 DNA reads TGTGCCAGCAGTTACGGAGGGAAAGATACGCAGTATTTT. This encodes CASSYGGKDTQYF.

The CDR3 region is CASYDRSYNEQFF. Written as DNA, the CDR3 is TGTGCCAGTTATGACAGATCCTACAATGAGCAGTTCTTC. This sequence joins TRBV19 and TRBJ2-1, with D possibly matching TRBD1 (5 bases). Germline assignment: CDR1 LNHDA and CDR2 SQIVND (reference sequence). This CDR3 spans 13 amino acids. V dropped 8 bases and J dropped 1 base, with 9 bases sitting between them.

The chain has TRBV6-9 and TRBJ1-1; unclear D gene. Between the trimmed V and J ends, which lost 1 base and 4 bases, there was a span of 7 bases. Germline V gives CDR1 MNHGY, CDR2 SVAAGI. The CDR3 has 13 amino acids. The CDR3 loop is CASSYYELTEAFF. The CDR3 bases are TGTGCCAGCAGTTATTATGAACTCACTGAAGCTTTCTTT.

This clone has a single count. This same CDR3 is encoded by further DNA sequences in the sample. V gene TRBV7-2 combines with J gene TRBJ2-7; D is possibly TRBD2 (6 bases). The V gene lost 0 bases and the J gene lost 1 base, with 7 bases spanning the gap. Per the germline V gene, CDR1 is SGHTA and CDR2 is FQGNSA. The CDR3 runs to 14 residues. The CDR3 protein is CASSLAGGSYEQYF. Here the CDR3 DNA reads TGTGCCAGCAGCTTAGCGGGAGGTTCCTACGAGCAGTACTTC.

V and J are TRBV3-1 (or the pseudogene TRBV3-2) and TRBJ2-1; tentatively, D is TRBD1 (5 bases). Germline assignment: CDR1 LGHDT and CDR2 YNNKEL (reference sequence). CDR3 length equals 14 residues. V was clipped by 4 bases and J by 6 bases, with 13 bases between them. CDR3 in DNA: TGTGCCAGCAGCCCCTGGGAAACAGGCAATGAGCAGTTCTTC. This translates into CASSPWETGNEQFF.

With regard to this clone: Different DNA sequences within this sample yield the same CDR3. The CDR3 region is CASSAGTGGEKLFF. The CDR3 nucleotides are TGCGCCAGCAGTGCCGGGACAGGGGGTGAAAAACTGTTTTTT. The J gene is TRBJ1-4, the V gene TRBV10-1, with 11 bases identical to TRBD1. The germline CDR1 and CDR2 sequences are WNHNN and SYGVQD (reference sequence). With V trimmed by 4 bases and J by 7 bases, 2 bases remained unmatched. The CDR3 consists of 14 residues.

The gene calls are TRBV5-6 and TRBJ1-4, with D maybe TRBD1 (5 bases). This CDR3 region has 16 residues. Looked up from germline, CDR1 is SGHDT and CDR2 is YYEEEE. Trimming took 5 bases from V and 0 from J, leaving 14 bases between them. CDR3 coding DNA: TGTGCCAGCAGTCAAGGCGGGGGAGCAACTAATGAAAAACTGTTTTTT. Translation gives CASSQGGGATNEKLFF.

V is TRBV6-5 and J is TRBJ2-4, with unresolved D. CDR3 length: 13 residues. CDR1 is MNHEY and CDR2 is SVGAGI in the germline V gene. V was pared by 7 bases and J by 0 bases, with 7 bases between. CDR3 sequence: CASTSVAKNIQYF. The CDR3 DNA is TGTGCCAGCACTTCAGTAGCCAAAAACATTCAGTACTTC.

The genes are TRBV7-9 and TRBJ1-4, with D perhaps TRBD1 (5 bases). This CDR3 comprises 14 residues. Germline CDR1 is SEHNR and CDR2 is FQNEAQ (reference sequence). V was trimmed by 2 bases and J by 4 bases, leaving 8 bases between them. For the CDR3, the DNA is TGTGCCAGCAGCTTACACAGGAGTAATGAAAAACTGTTTTTT. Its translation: CASSLHRSNEKLFF.

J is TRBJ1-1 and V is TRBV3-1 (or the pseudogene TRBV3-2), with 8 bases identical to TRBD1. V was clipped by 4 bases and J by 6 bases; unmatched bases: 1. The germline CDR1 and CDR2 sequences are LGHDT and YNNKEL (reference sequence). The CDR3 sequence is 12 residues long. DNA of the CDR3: TGTGCCAGCAGCCGGACAGGGTCTGAAGCTTTCTTT. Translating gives CASSRTGSEAFF.

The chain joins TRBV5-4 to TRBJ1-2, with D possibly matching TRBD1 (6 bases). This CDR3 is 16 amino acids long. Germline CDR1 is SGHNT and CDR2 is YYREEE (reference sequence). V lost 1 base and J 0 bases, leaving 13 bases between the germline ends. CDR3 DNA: TGTGCCAGCAGCTTGATTTGGGACATAGCTAACTATGGCTACACCTTC. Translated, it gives CASSLIWDIANYGYTF.

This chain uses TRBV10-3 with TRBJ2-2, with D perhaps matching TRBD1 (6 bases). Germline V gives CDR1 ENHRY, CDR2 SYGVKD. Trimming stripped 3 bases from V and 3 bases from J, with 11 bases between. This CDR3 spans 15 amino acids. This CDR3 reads CAISDEQGYTGELFF. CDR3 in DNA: TGTGCCATCAGTGATGAACAGGGTTACACCGGGGAGCTGTTTTTT.

CDR3 in amino acids: CASMQATNTEAFF. The CDR3, as DNA: TGTGCCAGCATGCAGGCGACGAACACTGAAGCTTTCTTT. The rearrangement joins TRBV3-1 (or the pseudogene TRBV3-2) to TRBJ1-1; D is uncertain. Germline lookup yields CDR1 LGHDT and CDR2 YNNKEL (reference sequence). This CDR3 region has 13 residues. The V end lost 7 bases, the J end lost 1 base, and 10 bases lay between the germline ends.

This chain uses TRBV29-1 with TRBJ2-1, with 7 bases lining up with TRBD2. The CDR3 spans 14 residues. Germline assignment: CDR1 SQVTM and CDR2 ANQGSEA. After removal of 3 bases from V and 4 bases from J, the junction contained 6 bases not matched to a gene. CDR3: CSVDGGSFYNEQFF. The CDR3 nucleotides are TGCAGCGTTGATGGCGGGAGCTTTTACAATGAGCAGTTCTTC.